This TCR beta chain is drawn from a study of T cells in localized non-small cell lung cancer. Trimming took 5 bases from V and 3 from J, leaving 19 bases between them. The CDR3 totals 16 residues. Per the germline V gene, CDR1 is SEHNR and CDR2 is FQNEAQ (reference sequence). As concerns this clone: The target antigen is unknown.

Study conclusions and caveats: Sequence data derive from only one tumor region, so heterogeneity remains possible. The appearance of a median around 57 of the top 100 tumor clones was seen in adjacent lung. It was uninvolved adjacent lung that showed the highest T cell clonality, exceeding tumor. An association was observed between higher blood T cell density and longer overall survival.

Sequenced by immunoSEQ multiplex PCR; TCRdb stores in-frame clones only, minus some. The repertoire holds about 13,000 clones, with just over 85% as singletons. This clonotype was sampled from a male donor aged 60 or older with stage III lung adenocarcinoma. The input for sequencing was peripheral blood, taken before any cancer treatment. The chain is built from TRBV7-9 and TRBJ1-2; D might be TRBD1 (5 bases). Here the CDR3 reads CASSPEMGEDYYGYTF. CDR3 sequence (DNA): TGTGCCAGCAGCCCGGAGATGGGGGAGGATTACTATGGCTACACCTTC. Filled out from reference TRBV7-9 and TRBJ1-2, the complete variable domain reads DTGVSQNPRHKITKRGQNVTFRCDPISEHNRLYWYRQTLGQGPEFLTYFQNEAQLEKSRLLSDRFSAERPKGSFSTLEIQRTEQGDSAMYLCASSPEMGEDYYGYTFGSGTRLTVV.